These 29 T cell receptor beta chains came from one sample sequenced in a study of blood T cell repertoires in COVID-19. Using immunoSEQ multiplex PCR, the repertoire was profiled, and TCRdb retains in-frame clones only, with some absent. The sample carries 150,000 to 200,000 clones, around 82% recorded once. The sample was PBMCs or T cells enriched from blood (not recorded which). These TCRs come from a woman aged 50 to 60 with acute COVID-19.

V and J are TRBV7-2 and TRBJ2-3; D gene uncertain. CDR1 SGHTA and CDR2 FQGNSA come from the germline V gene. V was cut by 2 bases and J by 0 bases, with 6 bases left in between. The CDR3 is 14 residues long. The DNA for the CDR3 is TGTGCCAGCAGCTTATTAACTAGCACAGATACGCAGTATTTT. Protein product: CASSLLTSTDTQYF.

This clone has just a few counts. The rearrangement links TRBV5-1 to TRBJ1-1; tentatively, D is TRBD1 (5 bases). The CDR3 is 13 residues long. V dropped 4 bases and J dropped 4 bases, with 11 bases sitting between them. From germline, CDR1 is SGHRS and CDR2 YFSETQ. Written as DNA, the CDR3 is TGCGCCAGCAGCCGGGACTGGGGCACTGAAGCTTTCTTT. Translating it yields CASSRDWGTEAFF.

In DNA, the CDR3 is TGTGCCAGCTCCGGGACAGGGGAAAAACTGTTTTTT. The encoded protein is CASSGTGEKLFF. The gene calls are TRBV3-1 (or the pseudogene TRBV3-2) and TRBJ1-4; the match to TRBD1 covers 9 bases. This CDR3 region has 12 residues. V shed 8 bases, J shed 8 bases, and the junction held 3 bases outside the gene matches. The germline V gene encodes CDR1 LGHDT and CDR2 YNNKEL (reference sequence).

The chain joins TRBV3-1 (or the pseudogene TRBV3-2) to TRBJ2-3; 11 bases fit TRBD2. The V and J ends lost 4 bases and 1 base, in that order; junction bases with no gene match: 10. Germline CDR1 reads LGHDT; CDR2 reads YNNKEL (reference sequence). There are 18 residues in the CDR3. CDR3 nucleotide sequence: TGTGCCAGCAGCCCCCGTAGACTAGCGGGGTGGGGCACAGATACGCAGTATTTT. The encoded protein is CASSPRRLAGWGTDTQYF.

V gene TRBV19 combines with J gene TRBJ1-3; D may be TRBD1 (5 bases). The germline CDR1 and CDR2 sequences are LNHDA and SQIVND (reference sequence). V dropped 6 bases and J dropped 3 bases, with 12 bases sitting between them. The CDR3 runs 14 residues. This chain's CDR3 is CASSPGGNGNTIYF. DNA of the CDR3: TGTGCCAGTAGCCCGGGGGGGAATGGAAACACCATATATTTT.

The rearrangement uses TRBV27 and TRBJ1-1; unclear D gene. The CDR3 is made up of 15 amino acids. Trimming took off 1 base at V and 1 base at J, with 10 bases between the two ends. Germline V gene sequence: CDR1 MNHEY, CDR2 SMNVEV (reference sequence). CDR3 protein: CASSLYGRGNTEAFF. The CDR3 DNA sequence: TGTGCCAGCAGTTTATATGGACGGGGGAACACTGAAGCTTTCTTT.

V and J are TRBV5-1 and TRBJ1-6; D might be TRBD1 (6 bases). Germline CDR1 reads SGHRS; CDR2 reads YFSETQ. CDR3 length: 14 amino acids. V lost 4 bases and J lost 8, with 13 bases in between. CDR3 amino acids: CASSPGQLDSPLHF. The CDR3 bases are TGCGCCAGCAGCCCGGGACAATTGGATTCACCCCTCCACTTT.

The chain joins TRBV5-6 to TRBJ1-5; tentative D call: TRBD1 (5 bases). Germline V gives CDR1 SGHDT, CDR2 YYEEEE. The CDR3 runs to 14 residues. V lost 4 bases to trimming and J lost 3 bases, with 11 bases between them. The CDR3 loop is CASSRRTINQPQHF. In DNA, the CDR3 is TGTGCCAGCAGCCGTCGGACAATCAATCAGCCCCAGCATTTT.

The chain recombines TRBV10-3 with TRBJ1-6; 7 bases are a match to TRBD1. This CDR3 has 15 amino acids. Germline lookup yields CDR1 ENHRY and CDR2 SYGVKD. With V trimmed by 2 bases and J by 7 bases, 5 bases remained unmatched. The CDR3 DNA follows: TGTGCCATCAGTGAGGACAGGGCCTTAAATTCACCCCTCCACTTT. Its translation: CAISEDRALNSPLHF.

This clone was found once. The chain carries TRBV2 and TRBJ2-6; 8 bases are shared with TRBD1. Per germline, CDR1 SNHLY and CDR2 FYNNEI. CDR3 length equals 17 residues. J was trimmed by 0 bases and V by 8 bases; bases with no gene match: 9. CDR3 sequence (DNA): TGTGCCAGCGGACCCGGGACAGGCTTCTCTGGGGCCAACGTCCTGACTTTC. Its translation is CASGPGTGFSGANVLTF.

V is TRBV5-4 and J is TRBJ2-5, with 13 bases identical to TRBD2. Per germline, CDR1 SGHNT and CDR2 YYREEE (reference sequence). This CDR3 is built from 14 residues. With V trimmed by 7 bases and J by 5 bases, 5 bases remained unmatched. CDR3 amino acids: CASQLAGGRETQYF. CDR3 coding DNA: TGTGCCAGCCAACTAGCGGGGGGGCGCGAGACCCAGTACTTC.

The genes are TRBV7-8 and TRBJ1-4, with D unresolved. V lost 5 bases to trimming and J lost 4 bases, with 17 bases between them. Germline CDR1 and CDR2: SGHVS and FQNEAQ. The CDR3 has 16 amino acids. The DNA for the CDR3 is TGTGCCAGCAGCCCTTATTCGCCGACGGGTAATGAAAAACTGTTTTTT. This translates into CASSPYSPTGNEKLFF.

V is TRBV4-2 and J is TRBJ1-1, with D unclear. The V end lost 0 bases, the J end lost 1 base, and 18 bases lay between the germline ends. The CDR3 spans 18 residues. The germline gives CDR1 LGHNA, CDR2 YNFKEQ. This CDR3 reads CASSQERAMSLRNTEAFF. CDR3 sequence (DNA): TGTGCCAGCAGCCAAGAGAGGGCCATGAGCCTGCGGAACACTGAAGCTTTCTTT.

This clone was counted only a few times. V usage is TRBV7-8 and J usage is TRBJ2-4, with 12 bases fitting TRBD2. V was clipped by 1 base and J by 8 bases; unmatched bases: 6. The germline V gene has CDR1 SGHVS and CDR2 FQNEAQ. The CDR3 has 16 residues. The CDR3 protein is CASSLEPSGGVDIQYF. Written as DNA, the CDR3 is TGTGCCAGCAGCTTAGAGCCTAGCGGGGGGGTTGACATTCAGTACTTC. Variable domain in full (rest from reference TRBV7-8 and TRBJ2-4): GAGVSQSPRYKVAKRGQDVALRCDPISGHVSLFWYQQALGQGPEFLTYFQNEAQLDKSGLPSDRFFAERPEGSVSTLKIQRTQQEDSAVYLCASSLEPSGGVDIQYFGAGTRLSVL.

CDR3 nucleotides: TGTGCCAGCAGAACGGACAGGATAAATTCACCCCTCCACTTT. Translating it yields CASRTDRINSPLHF. The chain employs TRBV2 and TRBJ1-6; 7 bases are shared with TRBD1. With 6 bases clipped from V and 7 bases from J, the junction kept 6 bases outside the gene matches. The CDR3 consists of 14 residues. Germline V lookup: CDR1 SNHLY, CDR2 FYNNEI.

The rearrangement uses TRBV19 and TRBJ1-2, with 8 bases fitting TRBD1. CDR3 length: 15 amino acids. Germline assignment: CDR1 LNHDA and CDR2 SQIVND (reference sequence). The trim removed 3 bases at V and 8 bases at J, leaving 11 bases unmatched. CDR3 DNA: TGTGCCAGTAGTATTCCTGGGACAGGCGCGAGAGGCTACACCTTC. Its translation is CASSIPGTGARGYTF. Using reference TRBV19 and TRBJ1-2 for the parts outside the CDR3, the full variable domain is DGGITQSPKYLFRKEGQNVTLSCEQNLNHDAMYWYRQDPGQGLRLIYYSQIVNDFQKGDIAEGYSVSREKKESFPLTVTSAQKNPTAFYLCASSIPGTGARGYTFGSGTRLTVV.

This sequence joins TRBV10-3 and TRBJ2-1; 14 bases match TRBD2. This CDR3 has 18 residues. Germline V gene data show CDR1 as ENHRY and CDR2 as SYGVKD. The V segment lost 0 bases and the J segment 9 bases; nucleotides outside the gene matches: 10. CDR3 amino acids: CAISESPKTSGGAGEQFF. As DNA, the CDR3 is TGTGCCATCAGTGAGTCGCCCAAGACTAGCGGGGGGGCCGGTGAGCAGTTCTTC.

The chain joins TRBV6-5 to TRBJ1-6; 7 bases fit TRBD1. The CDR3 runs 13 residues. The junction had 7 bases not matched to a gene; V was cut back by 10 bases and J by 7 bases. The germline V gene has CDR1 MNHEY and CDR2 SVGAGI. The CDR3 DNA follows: TGTGCCACCTCTCGGGACAGAAATTCACCCCTCCACTTT. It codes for CATSRDRNSPLHF.

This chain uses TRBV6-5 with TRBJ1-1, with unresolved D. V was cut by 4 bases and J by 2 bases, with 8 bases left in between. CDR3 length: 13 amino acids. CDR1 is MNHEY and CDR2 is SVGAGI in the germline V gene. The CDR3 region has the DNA TGTGCCAGCAGTTCTTTAACTAACACTGAAGCTTTCTTT. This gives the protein CASSSLTNTEAFF.

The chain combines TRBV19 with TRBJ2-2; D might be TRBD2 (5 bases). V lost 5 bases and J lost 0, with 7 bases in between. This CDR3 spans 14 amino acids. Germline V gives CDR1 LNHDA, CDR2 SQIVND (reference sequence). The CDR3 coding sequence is TGTGCCAGTAGTTGGGAGTCGAACACCGGGGAGCTGTTTTTT. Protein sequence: CASSWESNTGELFF.

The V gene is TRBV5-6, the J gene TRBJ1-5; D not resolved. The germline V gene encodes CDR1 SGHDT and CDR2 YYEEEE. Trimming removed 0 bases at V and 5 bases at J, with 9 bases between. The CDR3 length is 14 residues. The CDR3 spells CASSLGGGDQPQHF. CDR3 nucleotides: TGTGCCAGCAGCTTGGGTGGCGGAGATCAGCCCCAGCATTTT.

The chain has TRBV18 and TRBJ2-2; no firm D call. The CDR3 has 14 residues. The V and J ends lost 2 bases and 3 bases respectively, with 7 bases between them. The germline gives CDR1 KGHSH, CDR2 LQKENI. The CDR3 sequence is CASSPGQDTGELFF. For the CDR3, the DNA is TGTGCCAGCTCACCAGGGCAGGACACCGGGGAGCTGTTTTTT.

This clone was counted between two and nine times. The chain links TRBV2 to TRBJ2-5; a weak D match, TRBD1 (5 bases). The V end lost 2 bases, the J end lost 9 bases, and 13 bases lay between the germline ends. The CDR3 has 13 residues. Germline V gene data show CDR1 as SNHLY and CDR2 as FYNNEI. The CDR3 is CASSERGLGAQYF. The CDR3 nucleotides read TGTGCCAGCAGTGAAAGGGGTTTAGGGGCCCAGTACTTC.

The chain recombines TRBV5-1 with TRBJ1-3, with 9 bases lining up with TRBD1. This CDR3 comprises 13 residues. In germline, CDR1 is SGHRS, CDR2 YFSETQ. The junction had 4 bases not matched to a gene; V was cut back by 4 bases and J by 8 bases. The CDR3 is CASSLGQGDTIYF. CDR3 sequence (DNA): TGCGCCAGCAGCCTGGGACAGGGAGACACCATATATTTT.

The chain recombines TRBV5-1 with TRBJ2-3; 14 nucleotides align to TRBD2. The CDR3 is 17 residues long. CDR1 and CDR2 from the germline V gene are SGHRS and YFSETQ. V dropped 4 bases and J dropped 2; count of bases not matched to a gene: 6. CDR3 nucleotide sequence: TGCGCCAGCAGCCTCGGGACTAGCGGGGGCACCACAGATACGCAGTATTTT. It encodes CASSLGTSGGTTDTQYF. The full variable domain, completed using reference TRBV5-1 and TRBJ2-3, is KAGVTQTPRYLIKTRGQQVTLSCSPISGHRSVSWYQQTPGQGLQFLFEYFSETQRNKGNFPGRFSGRQFSNSRSEMNVSTLELGDSALYLCASSLGTSGGTTDTQYFGPGTRLTVL.

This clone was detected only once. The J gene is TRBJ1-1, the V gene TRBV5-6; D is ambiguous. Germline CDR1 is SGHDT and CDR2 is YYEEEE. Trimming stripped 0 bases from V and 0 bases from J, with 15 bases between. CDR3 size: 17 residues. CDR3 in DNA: TGTGCCAGCAGCTTGGGACTCCTGGGGAGCATGAACACTGAAGCTTTCTTT. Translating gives CASSLGLLGSMNTEAFF.

The CDR3: CASSAQANTGELFF. The CDR3 bases are TGTGCCAGCAGTGCCCAGGCAAACACCGGGGAGCTGTTTTTT. The chain links TRBV2 to TRBJ2-2; D uncertain. The V end was cut by 4 bases, the J end by 2 bases, with 8 bases between. In germline, CDR1 is SNHLY, CDR2 FYNNEI. The length of the CDR3 is 14 residues.

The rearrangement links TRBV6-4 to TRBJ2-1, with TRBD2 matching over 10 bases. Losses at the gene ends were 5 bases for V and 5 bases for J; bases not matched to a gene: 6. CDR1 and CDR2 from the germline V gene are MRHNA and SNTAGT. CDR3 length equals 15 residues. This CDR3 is CASSSKAGGNNEQFF. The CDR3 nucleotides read TGTGCCAGCAGTTCAAAAGCGGGGGGGAACAATGAGCAGTTCTTC.

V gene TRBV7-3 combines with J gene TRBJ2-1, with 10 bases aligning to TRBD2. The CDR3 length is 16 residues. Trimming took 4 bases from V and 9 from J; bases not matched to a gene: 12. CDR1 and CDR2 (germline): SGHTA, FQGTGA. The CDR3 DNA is TGTGCCAGCAGCTCCCAACACACTAGCGGGGACACTGAGCAGTTCTTC. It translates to CASSSQHTSGDTEQFF.